This T cell receptor (beta chain) was observed in a study of circulating and synovial CD4+ cells in juvenile arthritis. In regard to this clone: Its antigen is as yet unknown.

Data came from immunoSEQ multiplex PCR; TCRdb stores just in-frame clones and leaves some out. The repertoire includes 36,000 or so clones, approximately 93% of them detected once, and roughly 0.7% sits in the top ten. Germline CDR1 and CDR2: SGDLS and YYNGEE. The CDR3 is made up of 16 amino acids. The V and J ends lost 1 base and 3 bases, in that order; junction bases with no gene match: 5. Study observations and caveats: Bulk blood CD4 samples held at least an order of magnitude more or fewer genomes than CPL.

The V gene is TRBV9, the J gene TRBJ2-2; 8 bases line up with TRBD2. Sequenced material: CD4+ T cells from blood. This clonotype was obtained from a human donor with juvenile idiopathic arthritis. As DNA, the CDR3 is TGTGCCAGCAGCGTAAGGACGGGGGGGTACACCGGGGAGCTGTTTTTT. Amino acids: CASSVRTGGYTGELFF.